A selection of T cell receptor beta chains follows, all from one sample in a study of blood T cells in healthy people across ages. TCRdb fed the 5' RACE reads into MiXCR, producing one record per CDR3 protein. Here the sample spans a few hundred thousand distinct CDR3 sequences, over 25% being singletons. This sample was also put to use in a study of T cells of mothers and their children.

Sequencing input: blood. These receptors came from a boy aged 2 to 10 in good health. Each CDR3 is given with its conserved first and last residue. The D gene is left open where the match is weak. Only part of the rows carry a size: once, few, many, or a class if the clone is expanded.

j_gene: TRBJ2-4; abundance: .; v_gene: TRBV5-1; d_gene: TRBD2; CDR3aa: CASSSKRDGSKNIQYF; CDR3nt: TGCGCCAGCAGCTCGAAGCGGGATGGGTCCAAAAACATTCAGTACTTC
j_gene: TRBJ1-3; abundance: .; v_gene: TRBV6-6; d_gene: .; CDR3aa: CASSYNSQGSGNTIYF; CDR3nt: TGTGCCAGCAGTTACAACAGCCAGGGTTCTGGAAACACCATATATTTT
j_gene: TRBJ2-1; abundance: .; v_gene: TRBV20-1; d_gene: TRBD1; CDR3aa: CSARDFTGGISNEQFF; CDR3nt: TGCAGTGCTAGAGATTTTACAGGGGGTATAAGCAATGAGCAGTTCTTC
j_gene: TRBJ1-2; abundance: .; v_gene: TRBV11-2; d_gene: TRBD1; CDR3aa: CASSQDRTGYYGYTF; CDR3nt: TGTGCCAGCAGCCAGGACAGGACGGGATACTATGGCTACACCTTC
j_gene: TRBJ1-6; abundance: many; v_gene: TRBV6-5; d_gene: TRBD1; CDR3aa: CASSYTGTANSPLHF; CDR3nt: TGTGCCAGCAGTTACACGGGGACAGCAAATTCACCCCTCCACTTT
j_gene: TRBJ2-1; abundance: .; v_gene: TRBV6-2/TRBV6-3; d_gene: TRBD2; CDR3aa: CASSFQAGHNEQFF; CDR3nt: TGTGCCAGCAGTTTCCAAGCGGGGCACAATGAGCAGTTCTTC
j_gene: TRBJ2-7; abundance: .; v_gene: TRBV5-1; d_gene: .; CDR3aa: CASSLLARGYEQYF; CDR3nt: TGCGCCAGCAGCTTGCTAGCGAGGGGATACGAGCAGTACTTC
j_gene: TRBJ2-3; abundance: few; v_gene: TRBV9; d_gene: .; CDR3aa: CASSVDVGEADTQYF; CDR3nt: TGTGCCAGCAGCGTAGATGTGGGGGAGGCAGATACGCAGTATTTT
j_gene: TRBJ1-2; abundance: many; v_gene: TRBV29-1; d_gene: .; CDR3aa: CSVDREDYTF; CDR3nt: TGCAGCGTTGACCGGGAAGACTACACCTTC
j_gene: TRBJ2-5; abundance: .; v_gene: TRBV24-1; d_gene: TRBD2; CDR3aa: CATSDPRTSGVSGKETQYF; CDR3nt: TGTGCCACCAGTGATCCCAGGACTAGCGGGGTATCGGGCAAAGAGACCCAGTACTTC
j_gene: TRBJ2-7; abundance: .; v_gene: TRBV10-2; d_gene: TRBD2; CDR3aa: CASKWASGPYEQYF; CDR3nt: TGCGCCAGCAAGTGGGCTAGCGGTCCCTACGAGCAGTACTTC
j_gene: TRBJ2-5; abundance: .; v_gene: TRBV27; d_gene: TRBD2; CDR3aa: CASSHPGGRETQYF; CDR3nt: TGTGCCAGCAGCCATCCGGGGGGGCGGGAGACCCAGTACTTC
j_gene: TRBJ2-7; abundance: few; v_gene: TRBV2; d_gene: .; CDR3aa: CASSSQEGHEQYF; CDR3nt: TGTGCCAGCAGTTCCCAGGAAGGGCACGAGCAGTACTTC
j_gene: TRBJ2-5; abundance: .; v_gene: TRBV15; d_gene: .; CDR3aa: CATSRPSGLEETQYF; CDR3nt: TGTGCCACCAGCAGGCCCAGCGGATTGGAAGAGACCCAGTACTTC
j_gene: TRBJ2-7; abundance: .; v_gene: TRBV20-1; d_gene: TRBD2; CDR3aa: CSASSGTSGRDEQYF; CDR3nt: TGCAGTGCTAGCTCCGGGACTAGCGGGAGGGACGAGCAGTACTTC
j_gene: TRBJ2-7; abundance: few; v_gene: TRBV5-4; d_gene: TRBD2; CDR3aa: CASRDGLADYEQYF; CDR3nt: TGTGCCAGCAGAGACGGACTAGCCGACTACGAGCAGTACTTC
j_gene: TRBJ1-4; abundance: .; v_gene: TRBV25-1; d_gene: TRBD1; CDR3aa: CASKRQGAEKLFF; CDR3nt: TGTGCCAGCAAGAGGCAGGGGGCTGAAAAACTGTTTTTT
j_gene: TRBJ1-6; abundance: many; v_gene: TRBV25-1; d_gene: .; CDR3aa: CASSEGPGNPSRANSPLHF; CDR3nt: TGTGCCAGCAGTGAAGGGCCAGGGAACCCGTCTAGGGCTAATTCACCCCTCCACTTT
j_gene: TRBJ2-5; abundance: few; v_gene: TRBV5-1; d_gene: TRBD1; CDR3aa: CASSFPGTVQETQYF; CDR3nt: TGCGCCAGCAGCTTTCCCGGGACAGTACAAGAGACCCAGTACTTC
j_gene: TRBJ2-6; abundance: .; v_gene: TRBV10-3; d_gene: TRBD1; CDR3aa: CAISGTGGISGANVLTF; CDR3nt: TGTGCCATCAGCGGGACAGGGGGAATCTCTGGGGCCAACGTCCTGACTTTC
j_gene: TRBJ2-7; abundance: few; v_gene: TRBV28; d_gene: TRBD2; CDR3aa: CASSPQAGVVEQYF; CDR3nt: TGTGCCAGCAGTCCACAAGCGGGAGTGGTCGAGCAGTACTTC
j_gene: TRBJ1-1; abundance: .; v_gene: TRBV27; d_gene: TRBD1; CDR3aa: CASQKGTGGEAFF; CDR3nt: TGTGCCAGTCAGAAAGGGACAGGGGGCGAAGCTTTCTTT
j_gene: TRBJ1-3; abundance: many; v_gene: TRBV27; d_gene: TRBD1; CDR3aa: CASSQTGGSGNTIYF; CDR3nt: TGTGCCAGCAGCCAGACAGGGGGCTCTGGAAACACCATATATTTT
j_gene: TRBJ2-5; abundance: .; v_gene: TRBV20-1; d_gene: TRBD2; CDR3aa: CSARGRTSGRGWETQYF; CDR3nt: TGCAGTGCTAGGGGCCGGACTAGCGGGAGAGGTTGGGAGACCCAGTACTTC
j_gene: TRBJ2-7; abundance: few; v_gene: TRBV7-9; d_gene: TRBD1; CDR3aa: CASSPDDRDYEQYF; CDR3nt: TGTGCCAGCAGCCCCGACGACAGGGACTACGAGCAGTACTTC
j_gene: TRBJ2-4; abundance: .; v_gene: TRBV7-9; d_gene: TRBD1; CDR3aa: CASSRDHLGQFMAKNIQYF; CDR3nt: TGTGCCAGCAGCCGAGACCATTTGGGACAGTTCATGGCCAAAAACATTCAGTACTTC
j_gene: TRBJ1-1; abundance: few; v_gene: TRBV29-1; d_gene: .; CDR3aa: CSVEDWYAEAFF; CDR3nt: TGCAGCGTTGAAGATTGGTACGCTGAAGCTTTCTTT
j_gene: TRBJ2-1; abundance: few; v_gene: TRBV6-1; d_gene: .; CDR3aa: CASSALGGSYNEQFF; CDR3nt: TGTGCCAGCAGTGCGCTAGGTGGTTCCTACAATGAGCAGTTCTTC
j_gene: TRBJ1-2; abundance: few; v_gene: TRBV9; d_gene: .; CDR3aa: CASIVTENYGYTF; CDR3nt: TGTGCCAGCATCGTGACAGAAAACTATGGCTACACCTTC
j_gene: TRBJ2-1; abundance: few; v_gene: TRBV9; d_gene: .; CDR3aa: CASSEAVAPNEQFF; CDR3nt: TGTGCCAGCAGCGAGGCGGTAGCGCCCAATGAGCAGTTCTTC
j_gene: TRBJ1-4; abundance: few; v_gene: TRBV5-1; d_gene: .; CDR3aa: CASSWTGGREKLFF; CDR3nt: TGCGCCAGCAGCTGGACGGGGGGCCGGGAAAAACTGTTTTTT
j_gene: TRBJ2-1; abundance: few; v_gene: TRBV29-1; d_gene: TRBD2; CDR3aa: CSVGGRARDEQFF; CDR3nt: TGCAGCGTTGGGGGGAGGGCCCGCGATGAGCAGTTCTTC
j_gene: TRBJ1-4; abundance: few; v_gene: TRBV12-3/TRBV12-4; d_gene: .; CDR3aa: CASSGPLAVNEKLFF; CDR3nt: TGTGCCAGCAGCGGGCCGTTGGCGGTTAATGAAAAACTGTTTTTT